The present T cell receptor (beta chain) was sequenced within a study of cytomegalovirus exposure and HLA in healthy donors. V was pared by 2 bases and J by 6 bases, with 16 bases between. The CDR3 has 15 amino acids. The germline CDR1 and CDR2 sequences are SEHNR and FQNEAQ (reference sequence). The table came from immunoSEQ multiplex PCR; TCRdb's copy has only in-frame clones and leaves some out. The table lists under 400,000 clones, 70% to 90% of them singletons. This receptor was identified in a woman aged 18-35 years in good health and CMV-seronegative. Material for sequencing was PBMCs. V is TRBV7-9 and J is TRBJ1-1; D not resolved. This chain's CDR3 is CASSLSASMSPEAFF. CDR3 sequence (DNA): TGTGCCAGCAGCTTATCCGCATCAATGAGTCCTGAAGCTTTCTTT.